Following are 22 T cell receptor beta chains from one sample sequenced in a study of T-cell memory formation after mild COVID-19. TCRdb called the 5' RACE reads again in MiXCR, with one record for every CDR3 protein. The data contain about 130,000 distinct CDR3 sequences, around 6.3% of them seen just once; the ten biggest clones take up roughly 2%. The sample comprised PBMCs or a T cell subset sorted from them (not recorded which). The receptors originated from an adult woman who had mild COVID-19 (a few samples of this study predate the infection). Cell type and time point are not known.

This clonotype was detected ten times or more. The gene calls are TRBV12-3 or TRBV12-4 and TRBJ2-1; D tentatively reads TRBD1 or TRBD2 (6 bases each). Deletions cut 7 bases from V and 10 bases from J, with 26 bases between. The CDR3 runs 16 residues. The CDR3 DNA reads as TGTGCCAGCACCAAGGGGGTGGGGGGAGCGCTAGCGGAGCAGTTCTTC. It yields the protein CASTKGVGGALAEQFF.

This chain connects TRBV12-3 or TRBV12-4 to TRBJ2-5; 8 nucleotides agree with TRBD2. V was pared by 3 bases and J by 4 bases, with 4 bases of the junction left unmatched. The CDR3 has 14 amino acids. CDR3 DNA sequence: TGTGCCAGCAGTTTCGGGGGGGCAGGAGAGACCCAGTACTTC. This translates into CASSFGGAGETQYF.

This clonotype was detected ten times or more. J is TRBJ1-5 and V is TRBV4-1; D gene unclear. V was trimmed by 1 base and J by 0 bases, leaving 13 bases between them. The V gene's germline CDR1 is MGHRA and CDR2 YSYEKL. There are 17 residues in the CDR3. CDR3 protein: CASSQGVFTDSNQPQHF. CDR3 in DNA: TGCGCCAGCAGCCAAGGGGTCTTTACAGATAGCAATCAGCCCCAGCATTTT.

J is TRBJ2-3 and V is TRBV12-3 or TRBV12-4; D is unresolved. The V gene lost 4 bases and the J gene lost 2 bases, with 13 bases spanning the gap. The CDR3 totals 15 residues. CDR3 coding DNA: TGTGCCAGCAGTTCACGGAACTCATACACAGATACGCAGTATTTT. It encodes CASSSRNSYTDTQYF.

The V call is TRBV4-2, the J call TRBJ2-5; possibly TRBD1 for D (5 bases). Between the trimmed V and J ends, which lost 0 bases and 3 bases, there was a span of 11 bases. Germline loops: CDR1 LGHNA, CDR2 YNFKEQ. The CDR3 runs 15 residues. The CDR3 DNA reads as TGTGCCAGCAGCCAAGATTGGGAAGGGGAAGAGACCCAGTACTTC. Its protein product is CASSQDWEGEETQYF.

This chain joins TRBV7-6 and TRBJ1-2, with D possibly matching TRBD1 (5 bases). CDR1 and CDR2 from the germline V gene are SGHVS and FNYEAQ. V was shortened by 5 bases and J by 0 bases, with 19 bases between the two germline ends. The CDR3 is 17 amino acids. The CDR3, as DNA: TGTGCCAGCAGCGCCGCGGGGCATCTTCGTACTAACTATGGCTACACCTTC. Translating it yields CASSAAGHLRTNYGYTF.

This clonotype came up many times. The rearrangement joins TRBV6-5 to TRBJ2-5; 7 nucleotides line up with TRBD1. Germline assignment: CDR1 MNHEY and CDR2 SVGAGI. CDR3 length: 13 amino acids. V dropped 5 bases and J dropped 4; count of bases not matched to a gene: 4. CDR3 sequence reads: CASSPTGVETQYF. DNA for the CDR3: TGTGCCAGCAGTCCTACAGGGGTAGAGACCCAGTACTTC.

This clonotype has only a few counts. The J gene is TRBJ2-2, the V gene TRBV5-4, with TRBD2 matching 9 bases. Germline V CDR1 and CDR2: SGHNT, YYREEE (reference sequence). The CDR3 consists of 16 residues. V lost 0 bases to trimming and J lost 6 bases; unmatched junction nucleotides: 6. The CDR3 nucleotides are TGTGCCAGCAGCTTGGACTCGCGGGAGGGGGCCGGGGAGCTGTTTTTT. Translation: CASSLDSREGAGELFF.

This clonotype was detected many times. The chain links TRBV5-8 to TRBJ2-3, with 9 bases lining up with TRBD2. This CDR3 comprises 15 residues. V lost 6 bases and J lost 0; bases outside the gene matches: 5. CDR1 SGHTS and CDR2 YDEGEE come from the germline V gene. CDR3: CASNLAGPSTDTQYF. The DNA for the CDR3 is TGTGCCAGCAATCTAGCGGGGCCTAGCACAGATACGCAGTATTTT.

In this sample, this clonotype turned up a few times. The chain carries TRBV24-1 and TRBJ1-1, with TRBD1 as a possible D gene (6 bases). The CDR3 sequence is 14 residues long. Trimming shortened V by 3 bases and J by 5 bases, and 12 bases separated the two germline ends. Germline lookup yields CDR1 KGHDR and CDR2 SFDVKD. This chain's CDR3 is CATSDPGANTEAFF. In nucleotides, the CDR3 is TGTGCCACCAGTGATCCGGGGGCTAATACTGAAGCTTTCTTT.

This clonotype turned up a few times. The chain couples TRBV6-1 to TRBJ1-1; D is uncertain. V shed 6 bases and J shed 0 bases, with 8 bases lying between them. From germline, CDR1 is MNHNS and CDR2 SASEGT. CDR3 length equals 13 residues. The CDR3 DNA is TGTGCCAGCAGCCCGGAGGTGAACACTGAAGCTTTCTTT. This translates into CASSPEVNTEAFF.

This clonotype was seen more than once but under ten times. The chain uses TRBV18 and TRBJ2-3; 13 bases line up with TRBD2. CDR3 length equals 15 residues. CDR1 and CDR2 from the germline V gene are KGHSH and LQKENI. With 5 bases clipped from V and 3 bases from J, the junction kept 2 bases outside the gene matches. CDR3 DNA: TGTGCCAGCTCAACGGGACTAGCGGGAACAGATACGCAGTATTTT. This codes for CASSTGLAGTDTQYF.

There are many counts of this clonotype. J is TRBJ2-2 and V is TRBV30; D may correspond to TRBD1 or TRBD2 (5 bases each). Trimming took 1 base from V and 4 from J, leaving 7 bases between them. Germline CDR1 is GTSNPN and CDR2 is SVGIG (reference sequence). The CDR3 runs 13 residues. The CDR3 spells CAWSGGSTGELFF. The CDR3 DNA is TGTGCCTGGAGTGGGGGGTCCACCGGGGAGCTGTTTTTT.

This clonotype was detected ten times or more. The chain employs TRBV4-1 and TRBJ2-1; D is possibly TRBD1 or TRBD2 (5 bases each). CDR3 length: 21 residues. Trimming pared 2 bases from V and 0 bases from J, leaving 26 bases between. The germline CDR1 and CDR2 sequences are MGHRA and YSYEKL. CDR3 DNA sequence: TGCGCCAGCAGCCAACAACGCCTCGGGACGTCGGTTACGAGCTCCTACAATGAGCAGTTCTTC. Its protein is CASSQQRLGTSVTSSYNEQFF.

The chain has TRBV11-1 and TRBJ2-7; D is unclear. The germline V and J ends were trimmed by 0 bases and 6 bases, with 9 bases remaining between them. CDR1 and CDR2 from the germline V gene are SGHAT and FQDESV (reference sequence). CDR3 length: 13 residues. In DNA, the CDR3 is TGTGCCAGCAGCTTAGCCCCTCTCCGCGAGCAGTACTTC. It translates to CASSLAPLREQYF.

This clonotype was seen only a few times. The V gene is TRBV9, the J gene TRBJ1-4; 10 bases agree with TRBD1. Germline loops: CDR1 SGDLS, CDR2 YYNGEE. The CDR3 is 14 residues long. The V gene end was trimmed by 4 bases and the J gene end by 9 bases; junction bases not matched to a gene: 6. The CDR3 loop reads CASSSGDRGQKLFF. The DNA of the CDR3 is TGTGCCAGCAGCTCGGGAGACAGGGGGCAAAAACTGTTTTTT.

The sample holds a few counts of this clonotype. J is TRBJ1-6 and V is TRBV3-1; D is possibly TRBD1 (5 bases). The CDR3 sequence is 14 residues long. V was cut by 5 bases and J by 3 bases, with 8 bases left in between. The germline CDR1 and CDR2 sequences are LGHDT and YNNKEL (reference sequence). CDR3 region: CASSEGFYNSPLHF. The CDR3 DNA reads as TGTGCCAGCAGCGAGGGGTTCTATAATTCACCCCTCCACTTT.

This clonotype was observed many times. The gene calls are TRBV7-3 and TRBJ2-3; D not certain. This CDR3 is 14 amino acids long. The germline V gene encodes CDR1 SGHTA and CDR2 FQGTGA. The V end lost 0 bases, the J end lost 0 bases, and 4 bases lay between the germline ends. Written as DNA, the CDR3 is TGTGCCAGCAGCTTAACAGCGAGCACAGATACGCAGTATTTT. This codes for CASSLTASTDTQYF.

The rearrangement links TRBV7-2 to TRBJ2-2; D is perhaps TRBD2 (6 bases). The ends were cut back, 3 bases at V and 4 bases at J, with 27 bases in the middle. Germline CDR1 is SGHTA and CDR2 is FQGNSA. The CDR3 runs to 20 residues. CDR3 residues: CASSFTSRGPNMGGTGELFF. In nucleotides, the CDR3 is TGTGCCAGCAGCTTTACTTCTAGAGGGCCCAACATGGGGGGCACCGGGGAGCTGTTTTTT.

This chain uses TRBV4-2 with TRBJ2-2; 11 bases agree with TRBD2. J gave up 3 bases and V 4 bases, and 4 bases lay outside the gene matches. The CDR3 has 16 residues. Germline values: CDR1 LGHNA, CDR2 YNFKEQ. The CDR3 nucleotides read TGTGCCAGCAGCCCTTATAGCGGGAGGGACACCGGGGAGCTGTTTTTT. This translates into CASSPYSGRDTGELFF.

This clonotype was seen a handful of times. The chain has TRBV5-1 and TRBJ2-5, with TRBD1 matching over 10 bases. The CDR3 contains 13 residues. The germline V gene encodes CDR1 SGHRS and CDR2 YFSETQ. The junction had 2 bases not matched to a gene; V was cut back by 3 bases and J by 6 bases. CDR3 DNA sequence: TGCGCCAGCAGCTCGGGACAGGGGAAGACCCAGTACTTC. Translation gives CASSSGQGKTQYF.

At least ten counts were recorded for this clonotype. This chain uses TRBV24-1 with TRBJ2-1, with D perhaps matching TRBD2 (7 bases). Germline CDR1 is KGHDR and CDR2 is SFDVKD. The CDR3 covers 12 residues. V lost 9 bases and J lost 4, with 9 bases in between. The CDR3 is CATAGAYNEQFF. CDR3 bases: TGTGCCACCGCGGGGGCTTACAATGAGCAGTTCTTC.